The clone carrying this T cell receptor beta chain appeared many times. What it binds is not known. V lost 5 bases and J lost 7; bases outside the gene matches: 13. This CDR3 is 16 amino acids long. Germline CDR1 is MNHEY and CDR2 is SMNVEV (reference sequence). One entry per CDR3 protein, called by TCRdb with MiXCR from the 5' RACE reads. The sample shows 250,000 or so distinct CDR3 sequences, more than 15% of them seen only once. The sample comes from a study of T-cell memory formation after mild COVID-19. Broader study findings: Researchers found some responding clones in pre-infection memory, a sign that cross-reactive memory joined. CD4+ contracting clones were mainly CM and EM; CD8+ ones, EMRA. Balance between CD4 and CD8 was seen in clones contracting day 15 to 85, and a CD4+ lean was seen in later expanders.

The sequencing input was PBMCs or a T cell subset sorted from them (not recorded which). V gene TRBV27 combines with J gene TRBJ2-3; TRBD1 aligns across 9 bases. This sequence was found in a man between 18 and 29 years old who had mild COVID-19 (a few samples of this study predate the infection). Cell type and time point are not known. In nucleotides, the CDR3 is TGTGCCAGCAGTAAAGCGGGACAGGGACGTCAATATACGCAGTATTTT. Protein sequence: CASSKAGQGRQYTQYF.